Here is one T cell receptor beta chain with its context. No antigen is known for it. This specimen belongs to a study of T cell responses to AZD1222 COVID-19 vaccine. General study results and limits: Possibly, clonal diversity was underestimated; donors were largely white British and included more females. Spike-specific TCR breadth and depth went up after people got two AZD1222 doses.

The CDR3 has 14 amino acids. The germline V gene has CDR1 SGHDN and CDR2 FVKESK. V was trimmed by 0 bases and J by 7 bases, leaving 12 bases between them. TCRdb keeps only in-frame clones here, not all; method: immunoSEQ multiplex PCR. The sample lists fewer than 200,000 clones; 85% to 95% were seen once. The receptor's source is an adult in good health. The source was peripheral blood, collected on day 0 of AZD1222 vaccination. V and J are TRBV14 and TRBJ2-5; D is undetermined. The CDR3 sequence: CASSQEQLPGTQYF. The CDR3 DNA sequence: TGTGCCAGCAGCCAAGAACAACTTCCGGGGACCCAGTACTTC.